These 25 T cell receptor beta chains came from one sample sequenced in a study of T-cell memory formation after mild COVID-19. Via MiXCR, TCRdb re-called the 5' RACE reads, giving one row per CDR3 protein. The sample yields about 400,000 distinct CDR3 sequences, over 13% seen once. Sequenced material: PBMCs or a T cell subset sorted from them (not recorded which). The receptor set was obtained from a man aged 18 to 30 who had mild COVID-19 (a few samples of this study predate the infection). Cell type and time point are not known.

The genes are TRBV18 and TRBJ1-1; maybe TRBD1 (5 bases). CDR3 length: 15 residues. Trimming stripped 2 bases from V and 1 base from J, with 11 bases between. CDR1 is KGHSH, CDR2 LQKENI, per germline. CDR3 nucleotides: TGTGCCAGCTCACCATCATCAGGGAAGAACACTGAAGCTTTCTTT. This gives the protein CASSPSSGKNTEAFF.

This clonotype was recorded a few times. The rearrangement links TRBV6-1 to TRBJ2-2, with 7 bases matching TRBD2. CDR3 length: 13 amino acids. Trimming at V came to 4 bases and at J to 6 bases, leaving 2 bases not matched to a gene. Germline CDR1 is MNHNS and CDR2 is SASEGT. CDR3 protein: CASSGTSAGELFF. The CDR3 DNA sequence: TGTGCCAGCAGTGGGACTAGTGCCGGGGAGCTGTTTTTT.

On this clonotype itself: Possible read error: a much larger clone is one base away. The chain couples TRBV2 to TRBJ2-3; 10 nucleotides align to TRBD2. This CDR3 spans 15 amino acids. Per the germline V gene, CDR1 is SNHLY and CDR2 is FYNNEI. The CDR3 DNA follows: TGTGCCAGCAGTGGAGCGGGGGGGAGCATAGATACGCAGTATTTT. Protein: CASSGAGGSIDTQYF.

This clonotype was detected only a few times. The V and J genes are TRBV29-1 and TRBJ2-3; D is perhaps TRBD1 or TRBD2 (5 bases each). The CDR3 spans 19 residues. Trimming cost V 4 bases and J 0 bases, with 26 bases left between them. Germline CDR1 is SQVTM and CDR2 is ANQGSEA. This CDR3 reads CSVGELKPGLSFSTDTQYF. CDR3 bases: TGCAGCGTTGGAGAACTCAAACCGGGGCTGAGCTTTAGCACAGATACGCAGTATTTT.

The V and J genes are TRBV4-1 and TRBJ2-4; 8 bases fit TRBD1. The CDR3 is made up of 16 amino acids. Germline V gene sequence: CDR1 MGHRA, CDR2 YSYEKL. V was clipped by 3 bases and J by 5 bases; unmatched bases: 9. In DNA form, the CDR3 reads TGCGCCAGCAGCCAGGGTCCGGGACAGGCCGAAAACATTCAGTACTTC. Translation: CASSQGPGQAENIQYF.

This chain connects TRBV7-3 to TRBJ2-3; tentative D call: TRBD2 (6 bases). The CDR3 extends over 15 amino acids. Deletions cut 5 bases from V and 2 bases from J, with 14 bases between. The germline V gene has CDR1 SGHTA and CDR2 FQGTGA. CDR3 loop: CASSRIGGDTDTQYF. As DNA, the CDR3 is TGTGCCAGCAGCCGAATCGGGGGAGACACAGATACGCAGTATTTT.

The V gene is TRBV4-1, the J gene TRBJ2-5; 7 nucleotides align to TRBD1. The CDR3 has 13 residues. V shed 3 bases and J 3 bases; nucleotides not matched to a gene: 1. CDR1 and CDR2 from the germline V gene are MGHRA and YSYEKL. The CDR3 DNA reads TGCGCCAGCAGCCAGACAGGGAAAGAGACCCAGTACTTC. Its translation is CASSQTGKETQYF.

This clonotype was seen more than once but under ten times. The CDR3 loop reads CSARSVADTQYF. The CDR3 DNA reads as TGCAGTGCTCGCTCTGTGGCAGATACGCAGTATTTT. The J gene is TRBJ2-3, the V gene TRBV20-1, with D unresolved. This CDR3 has 12 amino acids. The germline CDR1 and CDR2 sequences are DFQATT and SNEGSKA (reference sequence). With 5 bases removed from V and 4 bases from J, the gap between germline ends came to 10 bases.

The gene calls are TRBV11-2 and TRBJ2-1; 7 bases align to TRBD2. The V gene's germline CDR1 is SGHAT and CDR2 FQNNGV. V was pared by 2 bases and J by 2 bases, with 3 bases of the junction left unmatched. The length of the CDR3 is 15 residues. The CDR3 sequence: CASSLNGGTYNEQFF. The CDR3 nucleotides are TGTGCCAGCAGCTTAAACGGGGGGACCTACAATGAGCAGTTCTTC.

This chain uses TRBV5-4 with TRBJ2-7; 8 positions agree with TRBD2. The DNA end favors TRBJ2-1, so the J call may be wrong. The CDR3 extends over 15 amino acids. Germline loops: CDR1 SGHNT, CDR2 YYREEE (reference sequence). The CDR3 DNA follows: TGTGCCAGCAGCCCCCGGTTAGCGGGGTCGGGGGAGCAGTTCTTC. It codes for CASSPRLAGSGEQFF.

There are many counts of this clonotype. The CDR3, as DNA: TGTGCCAGTGCAGGGGCTAACACCGGGGAGCTGTTTTTT. It specifies CASAGANTGELFF. The chain carries TRBV19 and TRBJ2-2; D may be TRBD1 (6 bases). With 8 bases removed from V and 2 bases from J, the gap between germline ends came to 9 bases. The CDR3 loop spans 13 amino acids. Germline V CDR1 and CDR2: LNHDA, SQIVND (reference sequence). Drawing the rest from reference TRBV19 and TRBJ2-2, the complete variable domain is DGGITQSPKYLFRKEGQNVTLSCEQNLNHDAMYWYRQDPGQGLRLIYYSQIVNDFQKGDIAEGYSVSREKKESFPLTVTSAQKNPTAFYLCASAGANTGELFFGEGSRLTVL.

The chain uses TRBV28 and TRBJ1-1; D not resolved. CDR1 is MDHEN and CDR2 is SYDVKM in the germline V gene. There are 11 residues in the CDR3. The V end was cut by 1 base, the J end by 8 bases, with 5 bases between. CDR3 region: CASSLYGEAFF. The DNA of the CDR3 is TGTGCCAGCAGTTTATATGGGGAAGCTTTCTTT.

The chain is built from TRBV11-2 and TRBJ1-1, with unresolved D. V was cut by 5 bases and J by 2 bases, with 21 bases left in between. The CDR3 is 17 amino acids. Germline V gene data show CDR1 as SGHAT and CDR2 as FQNNGV. The chain's CDR3 is CASSHGMGLGFNTEAFF. Written as DNA, the CDR3 is TGTGCCAGCAGCCACGGGATGGGGTTGGGGTTTAACACTGAAGCTTTCTTT.

This clonotype was seen at least ten times. The V call is TRBV28, the J call TRBJ1-1; 7 positions match TRBD1. In germline, CDR1 is MDHEN, CDR2 SYDVKM. The CDR3 extends over 15 amino acids. The trim removed 8 bases at V and 1 base at J, leaving 10 bases unmatched. In nucleotides, the CDR3 is TGTGCCAGCGGCCACAGGGGAGGAGGGAACACTGAAGCTTTCTTT. This codes for CASGHRGGGNTEAFF.

Only a few counts were recorded for this clonotype. The rearrangement uses TRBV3-1 and TRBJ1-5; the D gene is possibly TRBD1 (6 bases). The germline V gene encodes CDR1 LGHDT and CDR2 YNNKEL (reference sequence). V was shortened by 4 bases and J by 5 bases, with 9 bases between the two germline ends. The CDR3 length is 13 residues. CDR3 in DNA: TGTGCCAGCAGCCGGGACATGGATCAGCCCCAGCATTTT. This encodes CASSRDMDQPQHF.

This clonotype was counted between two and nine times. This sequence joins TRBV5-6 and TRBJ1-5; the D is unclear. Trimming left V 3 bases short and J 1 base short, with 14 bases between. Germline loops: CDR1 SGHDT, CDR2 YYEEEE. The CDR3 has 16 residues. CDR3 residues: CASSSGGAGSNQPQHF. CDR3 in DNA: TGTGCCAGCAGCTCCGGCGGAGCGGGAAGCAATCAGCCCCAGCATTTT.

In its sample, this clonotype was seen a few times. The chain employs TRBV18 and TRBJ2-3; D is unclear. The germline V gene has CDR1 KGHSH and CDR2 LQKENI. The CDR3 consists of 16 residues. Trimming stripped 0 bases from V and 0 bases from J, with 10 bases between. This CDR3 is CASSPPLDSSTDTQYF. The CDR3 DNA sequence: TGTGCCAGCTCACCACCTTTGGATTCTAGCACAGATACGCAGTATTTT.

The chain recombines TRBV12-3 or TRBV12-4 with TRBJ2-7; D gene uncertain. Trimming cost V 3 bases and J 2 bases, with 8 bases left between them. This CDR3 contains 13 residues. The CDR3 region has the DNA TGTGCCAGCAGTTTTAGGGAAACCTACGAGCAGTACTTC. It yields the protein CASSFRETYEQYF.

This clonotype has at least ten counts. The chain links TRBV7-9 to TRBJ2-1; possible D gene TRBD1, 6 bases. The CDR3 is 15 residues long. V gave up 3 bases and J gave up 6 bases, with 15 bases separating them. Germline CDR1 is SEHNR and CDR2 is FQNEAQ (reference sequence). The CDR3 region has the DNA TGTGCCAGCAGCTTGGGGTGGGGGCCCGTCAATGAGCAGTTCTTC. It yields the protein CASSLGWGPVNEQFF.

Only a few counts were recorded for this clonotype. The gene calls are TRBV6-5 and TRBJ2-5; possible D gene TRBD1, 6 bases. The V end was cut by 0 bases, the J end by 9 bases, with 14 bases between. Germline V CDR1 and CDR2: MNHEY, SVGAGI. The CDR3 has 14 residues. CDR3 nucleotides: TGTGCCAGCAGTTACTCCGGGACACAAGGAGCCCAGTACTTC. Protein product: CASSYSGTQGAQYF.

This clonotype was detected a few times. The chain links TRBV12-5 to TRBJ1-2; D gene ambiguous. Germline values: CDR1 LGHNT, CDR2 FRNRAP. CDR3 size: 12 residues. The germline V and J ends were trimmed by 6 bases and 8 bases, with 13 bases remaining between them. The CDR3 here is CASGSGQGGYTF. CDR3 nucleotides: TGTGCTAGTGGATCGGGTCAAGGGGGCTACACCTTC.

This clonotype was seen a handful of times. J is TRBJ2-7 and V is TRBV2; D may be TRBD1 (5 bases). Germline V CDR1 and CDR2: SNHLY, FYNNEI. The CDR3 runs 15 residues. Between the trimmed V and J ends, which lost 1 base and 2 bases, there was a span of 12 bases. CDR3 sequence (DNA): TGTGCCAGCAGTGAAGGCCGGAGCAGGGCCTACGAGCAGTACGTC. It yields the protein CASSEGRSRAYEQYV.

This clonotype was seen a few times. J is TRBJ1-2 and V is TRBV15, with a tentative D call TRBD1 (6 bases). There are 17 residues in the CDR3. Germline CDR1 LNHNV, CDR2 YYDKDF (reference sequence). The V and J ends lost 0 bases and 2 bases respectively, with 16 bases between them. CDR3 residues: CATSRDIGTIRNYGYTF. The CDR3, as DNA: TGTGCCACCAGCAGAGATATCGGGACAATACGGAACTATGGCTACACCTTC.

This clonotype was picked up a small number of times. This chain uses TRBV20-1 with TRBJ2-5; 9 nucleotides agree with TRBD2. The CDR3 runs to 15 residues. With V trimmed by 2 bases and J by 4 bases, 8 bases remained unmatched. Germline V gives CDR1 DFQATT, CDR2 SNEGSKA (reference sequence). The CDR3 nucleotides read TGCAGTGCTAGAACCCCCACAGCGGGGGGAGAGACCCAGTACTTC. Amino acids: CSARTPTAGGETQYF.

The chain combines TRBV6-2 or TRBV6-3 with TRBJ1-1; the D gene is possibly TRBD1 (5 bases). V dropped 2 bases and J dropped 5 bases, with 15 bases sitting between them. CDR3 length equals 15 residues. Germline V gives CDR1 MNHEY, CDR2 SVGEGT. Here the CDR3 reads CASSYHGAVRTEAFF. Here the CDR3 DNA reads TGTGCCAGCAGTTACCATGGGGCTGTTCGTACTGAAGCTTTCTTT.